The next 18 T cell receptor beta chains were all read from a single sample in a study of vaccination effects on CD4 cells after COVID-19. Repertoires were generated with immunoSEQ multiplex PCR, while TCRdb's copy carries only in-frame clones and drops some. Of around 66,000 clones listed, 70% to 75% are singletons. Researchers isolated CD4+ T cells once less than 13 days of culture had elapsed. Each participant was administered two doses of either the BNT162b2 or the mRNA-1273 vaccine. No antigen has been assigned to these receptors. Sample: CD4+ T cells from PBMCs cultured without peptide, taken after COVID-19 vaccination. Every receptor here comes from a human donor who received a COVID-19 vaccine.

The chain uses TRBV5-5 and TRBJ2-2; no firm D call. The CDR3 totals 15 residues. Germline V gives CDR1 SGHKS, CDR2 YYEKEE (reference sequence). V was shortened by 1 base and J by 2 bases, with 9 bases between the two germline ends. The CDR3: CASSLRTVNTGELFF. CDR3 DNA sequence: TGTGCCAGCAGCTTGCGGACGGTCAACACCGGGGAGCTGTTTTTT.

Only a few counts were recorded for this clone. The chain joins TRBV18 to TRBJ1-6, with D tentatively TRBD1 (6 bases). Germline CDR1 KGHSH, CDR2 LQKENI. The CDR3 extends over 17 amino acids. With 3 bases removed from V and 9 bases from J, the gap between germline ends came to 21 bases. CDR3 protein: CASSPIRGGEGGSPLHF. The CDR3 bases are TGTGCCAGCTCACCGATCCGGGGGGGAGAAGGGGGTTCACCCCTCCACTTT.

This chain links TRBV6-5 with TRBJ1-1; possibly TRBD1 for D (5 bases). V lost 7 bases and J lost 4, with 13 bases in between. The CDR3 spans 13 residues. Germline CDR1 MNHEY, CDR2 SVGAGI. The CDR3 region is CASTFGGGTEAFF. The DNA of the CDR3 is TGTGCCAGCACCTTCGGGGGGGGCACTGAAGCTTTCTTT.

Many counts were recorded for this clone. The chain is built from TRBV7-2 and TRBJ2-1, with TRBD2 matching over 10 bases. CDR3 length: 14 residues. Germline CDR1 SGHTA, CDR2 FQGNSA. Trimming at V came to 5 bases and at J to 10 bases, leaving 8 bases not matched to a gene. The chain's CDR3 is CASSTFLAGEEQFF. CDR3 DNA: TGTGCCAGCAGCACCTTCCTAGCGGGGGAAGAGCAGTTCTTC.

The rearrangement links TRBV2 to TRBJ2-3; D remains ambiguous. Looked up from germline, CDR1 is SNHLY and CDR2 is FYNNEI. The length of the CDR3 is 11 residues. V shed 3 bases and J shed 5 bases, with 3 bases lying between them. DNA for the CDR3: TGTGCCAGCAGTGATATAGATACGCAGTATTTT. It yields the protein CASSDIDTQYF.

The CDR3 region is CASRRTESYGYTF. CDR3 coding DNA: TGTGCCAGCAGGAGGACAGAGAGCTATGGCTACACCTTC. V and J are TRBV2 and TRBJ1-2; D is perhaps TRBD1 (6 bases). Trimming pared 6 bases from V and 4 bases from J, leaving 12 bases between. The CDR3 loop spans 13 amino acids. Looked up from germline, CDR1 is SNHLY and CDR2 is FYNNEI.

This clone has just a few counts. The chain links TRBV18 to TRBJ1-1; D unresolved. CDR3 size: 14 residues. Germline V gene data show CDR1 as KGHSH and CDR2 as LQKENI. Trimming pared 4 bases from V and 1 base from J, leaving 10 bases between. CDR3 DNA sequence: TGTGCCAGCTCACGATCGTCCGAGAACACTGAAGCTTTCTTT. Translation: CASSRSSENTEAFF.

The chain is built from TRBV5-1 and TRBJ1-2, with D unresolved. The CDR3 spans 16 residues. Deletions cut 2 bases from V and 2 bases from J, with 16 bases between. CDR1 is SGHRS and CDR2 is YFSETQ in the germline V gene. CDR3 region: CASSFQVEARNYGYTF. The CDR3 bases are TGCGCCAGCAGCTTCCAGGTTGAGGCGCGAAACTATGGCTACACCTTC.

The chain recombines TRBV6-5 with TRBJ1-1; D remains ambiguous. V was pared by 6 bases and J by 1 base, with 3 bases between. Germline CDR1 and CDR2: MNHEY and SVGAGI. The CDR3 runs 11 residues. The CDR3 protein is CASRTNTEAFF. In nucleotides, the CDR3 is TGTGCCAGCAGAACGAACACTGAAGCTTTCTTT.

The chain has TRBV6-5 and TRBJ1-2; D gene ambiguous. V lost 2 bases, J lost 2 bases, and 15 bases lay in between. Looked up from germline, CDR1 is MNHEY and CDR2 is SVGAGI. The CDR3 sequence is 16 residues long. The CDR3 nucleotides are TGTGCCAGCAGTTACGGGTCGGCAGGATCCAACTATGGCTACACCTTC. It translates to CASSYGSAGSNYGYTF.

The rearrangement uses TRBV6-5 and TRBJ1-1; 8 bases are a match to TRBD1. CDR3 size: 14 residues. V was clipped by 6 bases and J by 8 bases; unmatched bases: 11. CDR1 is MNHEY and CDR2 is SVGAGI in the germline V gene. The CDR3 region is CASSRGQGIPEAFF. CDR3 sequence (DNA): TGTGCCAGCAGCAGAGGACAGGGAATACCCGAAGCTTTCTTT.

The rearrangement links TRBV5-1 to TRBJ1-3, with TRBD1 matching over 8 bases. The CDR3 consists of 15 residues. Germline values: CDR1 SGHRS, CDR2 YFSETQ. V was pared by 4 bases and J by 4 bases, with 7 bases of the junction left unmatched. The DNA for the CDR3 is TGCGCCAGCAGCCTCGGACAGGGAGGCGGAAACACCATATATTTT. Residues: CASSLGQGGGNTIYF.

The V gene is TRBV6-4, the J gene TRBJ1-6; D not resolved. Germline assignment: CDR1 MRHNA and CDR2 SNTAGT. V was trimmed by 6 bases and J by 10 bases, leaving 13 bases between them. The CDR3 has 13 residues. The CDR3 region has the DNA TGTGCCAGCAGCCCTTCGGTCCGATCACCCCTCCACTTT. Amino acid sequence: CASSPSVRSPLHF.

The chain recombines TRBV3-1 (or the pseudogene TRBV3-2) with TRBJ2-1; 14 bases line up with TRBD2. Germline values: CDR1 LGHDT, CDR2 YNNKEL (reference sequence). This CDR3 has 16 residues. Trimming took 3 bases from V and 7 from J; bases not matched to a gene: 5. CDR3 region: CASSHHRTSGGNEQFF. For the CDR3, the DNA is TGTGCCAGCAGCCACCACCGGACTAGCGGGGGGAATGAGCAGTTCTTC.

The chain links TRBV19 to TRBJ2-2; D possibly corresponds to TRBD1 (5 bases). This CDR3 has 17 residues. The germline V gene encodes CDR1 LNHDA and CDR2 SQIVND (reference sequence). V was cut by 4 bases and J by 0 bases, with 15 bases left in between. In DNA, the CDR3 is TGTGCCAGTAGTACCTCAAGACAGCTCGCGAACACCGGGGAGCTGTTTTTT. Its translation: CASSTSRQLANTGELFF.

This clone was observed a handful of times. This chain connects TRBV2 to TRBJ1-2; TRBD1 might be the D (5 bases). V was clipped by 6 bases and J by 2 bases, with 10 bases between them. This CDR3 is built from 13 residues. Germline loops: CDR1 SNHLY, CDR2 FYNNEI. The CDR3: CASREGRNYGYTF. CDR3 DNA sequence: TGTGCCAGCAGGGAGGGACGGAACTATGGCTACACCTTC.

The rearrangement uses TRBV12-3 or TRBV12-4 and TRBJ1-5; perhaps TRBD1 as D (6 bases). The V end was cut by 6 bases, the J end by 4 bases, with 10 bases between. The CDR3 totals 13 residues. CDR3 amino acids: CASSLTGNQPQHF. The CDR3 bases are TGTGCCAGCAGCCTTACAGGGAATCAGCCCCAGCATTTT.

This chain joins TRBV12-3 or TRBV12-4 and TRBJ1-2; D is unclear. Trimming cost V 3 bases and J 8 bases, with 10 bases left between them. The CDR3 totals 12 residues. The CDR3, as DNA: TGTGCCAGCAGTTTTACGGGGAAGGGCTACACCTTC. Translated: CASSFTGKGYTF.